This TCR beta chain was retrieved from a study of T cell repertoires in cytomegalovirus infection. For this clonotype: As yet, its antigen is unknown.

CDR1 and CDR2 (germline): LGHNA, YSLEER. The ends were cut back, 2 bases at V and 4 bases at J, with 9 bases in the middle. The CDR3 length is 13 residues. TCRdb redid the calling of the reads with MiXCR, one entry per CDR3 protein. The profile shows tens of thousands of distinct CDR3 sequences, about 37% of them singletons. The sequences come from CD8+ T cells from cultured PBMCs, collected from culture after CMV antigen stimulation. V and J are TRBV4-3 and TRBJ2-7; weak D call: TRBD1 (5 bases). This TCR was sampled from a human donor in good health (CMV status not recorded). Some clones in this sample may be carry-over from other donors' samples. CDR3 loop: CASSQSTGYEQYF. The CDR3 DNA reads TGCGCCAGCAGCCAATCTACAGGTTACGAGCAGTACTTC.